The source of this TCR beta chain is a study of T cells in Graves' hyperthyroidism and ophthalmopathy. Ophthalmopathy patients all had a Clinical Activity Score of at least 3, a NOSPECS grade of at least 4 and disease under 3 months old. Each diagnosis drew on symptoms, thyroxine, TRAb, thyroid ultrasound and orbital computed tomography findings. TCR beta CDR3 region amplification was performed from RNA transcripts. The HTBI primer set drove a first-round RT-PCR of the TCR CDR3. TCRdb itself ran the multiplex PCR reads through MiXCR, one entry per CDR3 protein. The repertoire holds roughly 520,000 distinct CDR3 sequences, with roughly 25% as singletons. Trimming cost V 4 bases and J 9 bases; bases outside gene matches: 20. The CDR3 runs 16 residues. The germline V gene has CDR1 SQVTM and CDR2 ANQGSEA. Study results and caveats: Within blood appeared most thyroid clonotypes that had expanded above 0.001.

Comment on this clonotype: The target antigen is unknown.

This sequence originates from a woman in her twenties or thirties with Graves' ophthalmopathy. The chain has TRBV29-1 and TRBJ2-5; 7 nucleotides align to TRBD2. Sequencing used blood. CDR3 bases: TGCAGCGTTGTTAAGGGATTAGCTTCGACCGCGGGGGCCCAGTACTTC. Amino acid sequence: CSVVKGLASTAGAQYF.